This TCR beta chain was recorded in a study of blood T cell repertoires in COVID-19. About the study: Material from acute and convalescent COVID-19 was sourced from the United States, Italy and Spain.

With V trimmed by 3 bases and J by 5 bases, 5 bases remained unmatched. The CDR3 is made up of 14 amino acids. Germline values: CDR1 SGHRS, CDR2 YFSETQ. Generated by immunoSEQ multiplex PCR, the TCRdb table keeps only in-frame clones and is missing some. The table has around 430,000 clones, 88% seen once. This receptor was identified in a woman between 45 and 60 years old with COVID-19, enrolled during active disease. Sequencing input: peripheral blood. The chain uses TRBV5-1 and TRBJ2-3; 8 nucleotides line up with TRBD2. The CDR3 loop reads CASSSTSEGDTQYF. The CDR3 region has the DNA TGCGCCAGCAGCTCGACTAGCGAGGGAGATACGCAGTATTTT.